This T cell receptor (beta chain) appears in the sequencing data of a study of CD8+CD57+ T cells in acquired aplastic anemia. For CDR3 and TCR beta VDJ profiling, genomic DNA was the template used. TCRdb re-derived calls from the reads in MiXCR, one entry per CDR3 protein. Here the sample spans more than 95,000 distinct CDR3 sequences, nearly 40% being singletons. Those patients picked for sequencing had displayed CD8+CD57+ cell expansion on flow cytometry. V was cut by 2 bases and J by 6 bases, with 11 bases left in between. This CDR3 spans 14 amino acids. Germline V gene sequence: CDR1 SQVTM, CDR2 ANQGSEA.

The J gene is TRBJ1-6, the V gene TRBV29-1, with TRBD1 as a possible D gene (6 bases). Sequencing was carried out using sorted CD4+, CD8+, or CD8+CD57+ T cells (not recorded which) from PBMCs. The TCR sequence derives from a human donor with aplastic anemia. The CDR3: CSVESGAVNSPLHF. As DNA, the CDR3 is TGCAGCGTTGAATCGGGGGCAGTTAATTCACCCCTCCACTTT.